These 29 T cell receptor beta chains came from one sample sequenced in a study of cytomegalovirus exposure and HLA in healthy donors. This PCR relied on a set of 60 Vbeta primers and 13 Jbeta primers. Assay used: immunoSEQ multiplex PCR; TCRdb lists only in-frame clones, some missing. The repertoire holds some 95,000 clones, with 65% to 75% as singletons. Sequencing was performed on PBMCs. The origin of the receptors is a man aged 30 to 45 in good health and CMV-seronegative.

A few counts support this clone. The CDR3 loop is CASSLMRTSGYEQYF. In DNA form, the CDR3 reads TGTGCCAGCAGTTTGATGAGGACTAGCGGCTACGAGCAGTACTTC. V gene TRBV27 combines with J gene TRBJ2-5, with 10 bases fitting TRBD2. The DNA end favors TRBJ2-7, so the J call may be wrong. Germline CDR1 MNHEY, CDR2 SMNVEV (reference sequence). This CDR3 contains 15 residues.

V and J are TRBV7-8 and TRBJ2-7; the D gene is possibly TRBD1 (5 bases). Germline loops: CDR1 SGHVS, CDR2 FQNEAQ. The CDR3 spans 14 residues. Trimming left V 0 bases short and J 4 bases short, with 10 bases between. In DNA form, the CDR3 reads TGTGCCAGCAGCTTAGCGCAGGGTACTTACGAGCAGTACTTC. This sequence encodes CASSLAQGTYEQYF.

This clone was counted between two and nine times. The chain uses TRBV7-2 and TRBJ2-7, with TRBD2 matching over 14 bases. Germline assignment: CDR1 SGHTA and CDR2 FQGNSA. The CDR3 consists of 16 residues. The J segment lost 7 bases and the V segment lost 5 bases, leaving 10 bases of the junction unmatched. As DNA, the CDR3 is TGTGCCAGCAGCCCTCGGACTAGCGGGAGGCGGGATGAGCAGTACTTC. Translated, it gives CASSPRTSGRRDEQYF.

The V and J genes are TRBV27 and TRBJ1-5, with TRBD1 as a possible D gene (5 bases). The germline V and J ends were trimmed by 5 bases and 0 bases, with 14 bases remaining between them. CDR1 is MNHEY, CDR2 SMNVEV, per germline (reference sequence). The CDR3 has 16 amino acids. CDR3 nucleotide sequence: TGTGCCAGCAGTGCGACGGGGGTCTATAGCAATCAGCCCCAGCATTTT. This sequence encodes CASSATGVYSNQPQHF.

The V and J genes are TRBV5-5 and TRBJ2-7; 7 positions match TRBD1. Germline trimming cut 4 bases from V and 2 bases from J; bases unmatched to any gene: 6. The CDR3 spans 14 residues. Germline V gives CDR1 SGHKS, CDR2 YYEKEE (reference sequence). The CDR3 loop reads CASSTYRGTYEQYF. The CDR3 nucleotides are TGTGCCAGCAGCACCTACAGGGGCACCTACGAGCAGTACTTC. The variable domain in full, with the rest retrieved from reference TRBV5-5 and TRBJ2-7, is DAGVTQSPTHLIKTRGQQVTLRCSPISGHKSVSWYQQVLGQGPQFIFQYYEKEERGRGNFPDRFSARQFPNYSSELNVNALLLGDSALYLCASSTYRGTYEQYFGPGTRLTVT.

This clone appeared a few times. V is TRBV7-9 and J is TRBJ1-1; a weak D match, TRBD1 (6 bases). The CDR3 loop spans 12 amino acids. V lost 1 base to trimming and J lost 11 bases, with 11 bases between them. CDR1 is SEHNR, CDR2 FQNEAQ, per germline (reference sequence). The CDR3 is CASSLVQGRAFF. The CDR3 DNA reads TGTGCCAGCAGCTTAGTACAGGGTAGGGCTTTCTTT.

The V gene is TRBV5-1, the J gene TRBJ2-7, with TRBD2 matching over 10 bases. V gave up 5 bases and J gave up 2 bases; unmatched junction bases: 4. CDR1 is SGHRS and CDR2 is YFSETQ in the germline V gene. The CDR3 loop spans 14 amino acids. The chain's CDR3 is CASSRTSGAYEQYF. For the CDR3, the DNA is TGCGCCAGCAGTCGGACTAGCGGAGCCTACGAGCAGTACTTC.

The rearrangement joins TRBV7-3 to TRBJ1-2; tentative D call: TRBD1 (5 bases). The CDR3 has 15 amino acids. V dropped 5 bases and J dropped 6 bases, with 19 bases sitting between them. CDR1 SGHTA and CDR2 FQGTGA come from the germline V gene. The CDR3 DNA reads TGTGCCAGCAGCGACGCTCCCTGGGGCACCCATGGCTACACCTTC. Amino acid sequence: CASSDAPWGTHGYTF.

The V and J genes are TRBV5-6 and TRBJ1-4; D not certain. The CDR3 loop spans 15 amino acids. The ends were cut back, 0 bases at V and 0 bases at J, with 6 bases in the middle. The germline gives CDR1 SGHDT, CDR2 YYEEEE. CDR3 residues: CASSLDGATNEKLFF. The CDR3 bases are TGTGCCAGCAGCTTGGACGGGGCAACTAATGAAAAACTGTTTTTT.

The chain is built from TRBV28 and TRBJ2-1, with 11 positions matching TRBD2. The V gene end was trimmed by 6 bases and the J gene end by 3 bases; junction bases not matched to a gene: 1. The CDR3 sequence is 14 residues long. The germline V gene encodes CDR1 MDHEN and CDR2 SYDVKM. CDR3 region: CASSTSGGYNEQFF. The CDR3 DNA reads TGTGCCAGCAGCACTAGCGGGGGCTACAATGAGCAGTTCTTC.

The rearrangement joins TRBV7-2 to TRBJ1-4, with 9 bases lining up with TRBD1. Germline trimming cut 1 base from V and 4 bases from J; bases unmatched to any gene: 10. CDR1 and CDR2 from the germline V gene are SGHTA and FQGNSA. This CDR3 has 18 residues. CDR3 residues: CASSLVGGQGIYNEKLFF. The CDR3, as DNA: TGTGCCAGCAGCTTAGTAGGGGGACAGGGAATTTATAATGAAAAACTGTTTTTT. The full variable domain, completed using reference TRBV7-2 and TRBJ1-4, is GAGVSQSPSNKVTEKGKDVELRCDPISGHTALYWYRQSLGQGLEFLIYFQGNSAPDKSGLPSDRFSAERTGGSVSTLTIQRTQQEDSAVYLCASSLVGGQGIYNEKLFFGSGTQLSVL.

The V and J genes are TRBV4-3 and TRBJ2-2; tentative D call: TRBD2 (6 bases). V lost 3 bases and J lost 0, with 8 bases in between. This CDR3 is built from 15 residues. Germline loops: CDR1 LGHNA, CDR2 YSLEER. The chain's CDR3 is CASSHLAPNTGELFF. CDR3 coding DNA: TGCGCCAGCAGCCATCTAGCGCCGAACACCGGGGAGCTGTTTTTT.

The chain employs TRBV9 and TRBJ1-1, with D uncertain. The CDR3 loop spans 14 amino acids. V lost 0 bases and J 3 bases, leaving 9 bases between the germline ends. Germline assignment: CDR1 SGDLS and CDR2 YYNGEE. CDR3 nucleotide sequence: TGTGCCAGCAGCGTAGACGAGGGCTACACTGAAGCTTTCTTT. This sequence encodes CASSVDEGYTEAFF.

J is TRBJ2-7 and V is TRBV25-1; D perhaps matches TRBD1 (6 bases). The V gene lost 1 base and the J gene lost 6 bases, with 13 bases spanning the gap. Germline lookup yields CDR1 MGHDK and CDR2 SYGVNS. The CDR3 has 14 residues. CDR3 protein: CASSESPGTTEQYF. For the CDR3, the DNA is TGTGCCAGCAGTGAATCACCCGGGACAACCGAGCAGTACTTC.

Regarding this clone: One end of the junction fails to match germline, which may point to a read error. The chain recombines TRBV7-7 with TRBJ2-2; 7 bases line up with TRBD1. Germline V lookup: CDR1 SSHAT, CDR2 FNYEAQ (reference sequence). This CDR3 region has 17 residues. CDR3 in amino acids: CASSLSPGQRSTGELFF. CDR3 DNA: TGTGCTAGCAGCTTATCCCCGGGACAGCGCTCCACCGGGGAGCTGTTTTTT.

J is TRBJ2-2 and V is TRBV19; 8 bases align to TRBD1. The CDR3 contains 15 residues. V lost 2 bases, J lost 3 bases, and 2 bases stayed unmatched. Germline V CDR1 and CDR2: LNHDA, SQIVND (reference sequence). The CDR3 region is CASSIQGAYTGELFF. The CDR3 region has the DNA TGTGCCAGTAGTATACAGGGGGCTTACACCGGGGAGCTGTTTTTT.

The chain couples TRBV4-1 to TRBJ2-2; 8 bases are a match to TRBD2. This CDR3 spans 16 amino acids. Germline CDR1 reads MGHRA; CDR2 reads YSYEKL. V shed 3 bases and J 5 bases; nucleotides not matched to a gene: 8. In DNA, the CDR3 is TGCGCCAGCAGCCATGGACTAGCCCGCGGTACCGGGGAGCTGTTTTTT. Translated: CASSHGLARGTGELFF.

The chain uses TRBV6-5 and TRBJ1-1; 7 nucleotides match TRBD1. The CDR3 is 13 residues long. J lost 5 bases, V lost 4 bases, and 4 bases had no gene match. Germline V CDR1 and CDR2: MNHEY, SVGAGI. The CDR3 DNA sequence: TGTGCCAGCAGTTTAGGGGGCCGGACTGAAGCTTTCTTT. This sequence encodes CASSLGGRTEAFF.

CDR3 residues: CAWGQNTEAFF. DNA for the CDR3: TGTGCCTGGGGACAGAACACTGAAGCTTTCTTT. The rearrangement uses TRBV30 and TRBJ1-1; maybe TRBD1 (5 bases). The CDR3 contains 11 residues. The V end was cut by 5 bases, the J end by 1 base, with 5 bases between. The germline CDR1 and CDR2 sequences are GTSNPN and SVGIG (reference sequence). The full variable domain, its missing parts supplied by reference TRBV30 and TRBJ1-1, is SQTIHQWPATLVQPVGSPLSLECTVEGTSNPNLYWYRQAAGRGLQLLFYSVGIGQISSEVPQNLSASRPQDRQFILSSKKLLLSDSGFYLCAWGQNTEAFFGQGTRLTVV.

The V call is TRBV5-1, the J call TRBJ1-1, with no clear D. V gave up 0 bases and J gave up 0 bases, with 6 bases separating them. This CDR3 has 14 residues. CDR1 and CDR2 (germline): SGHRS, YFSETQ. CDR3 loop: CASSLAAVNTEAFF. The CDR3 coding sequence is TGCGCCAGCAGCTTGGCGGCGGTGAACACTGAAGCTTTCTTT.

J is TRBJ2-2 and V is TRBV19, with D possibly being TRBD2 (6 bases). V was trimmed by 5 bases and J by 0 bases, leaving 10 bases between them. This CDR3 spans 15 amino acids. Germline assignment: CDR1 LNHDA and CDR2 SQIVND (reference sequence). CDR3 nucleotide sequence: TGTGCCAGTAGTCCGCGCGGGACGAACACCGGGGAGCTGTTTTTT. Translation gives CASSPRGTNTGELFF.

V is TRBV2 and J is TRBJ1-1, with a possible D match to TRBD1 (5 bases). This CDR3 contains 13 residues. V was cut by 6 bases and J by 0 bases, with 8 bases left in between. The germline gives CDR1 SNHLY, CDR2 FYNNEI. The CDR3 nucleotides are TGTGCCAGCAGCGCAGGGATGAACACTGAAGCTTTCTTT. This sequence encodes CASSAGMNTEAFF. Combining the CDR3 with reference TRBV2 and TRBJ1-1 gives the whole variable domain EPEVTQTPSHQVTQMGQEVILRCVPISNHLYFYWYRQILGQKVEFLVSFYNNEISEKSEIFDDQFSVERPDGSNFTLKIRSTKLEDSAMYFCASSAGMNTEAFFGQGTRLTVV.

The chain combines TRBV28 with TRBJ1-2, with D perhaps matching TRBD1 (6 bases). The length of the CDR3 is 14 residues. Germline V gene lookup returns CDR1 MDHEN and CDR2 SYDVKM. V was clipped by 3 bases and J by 0 bases, with 8 bases between them. CDR3 sequence (DNA): TGTGCCAGCAGTTTGGGACAAGCTAACTATGGCTACACCTTC. Amino acid sequence: CASSLGQANYGYTF.

The V and J genes are TRBV30 and TRBJ1-2; weak D call: TRBD1 (5 bases). CDR3 length equals 13 residues. The V end lost 3 bases, the J end lost 2 bases, and 10 bases lay between the germline ends. Germline CDR1 is GTSNPN and CDR2 is SVGIG (reference sequence). The CDR3 region is CAWSRQRNYGYTF. The CDR3 nucleotides are TGTGCCTGGAGCAGACAGCGAAACTATGGCTACACCTTC.

The chain joins TRBV6-5 to TRBJ2-2, with D possibly TRBD1 on 6 matching bases. V was shortened by 0 bases and J by 5 bases, with 13 bases between the two germline ends. This CDR3 is built from 16 residues. CDR1 and CDR2 from the germline V gene are MNHEY and SVGAGI. The CDR3 region is CASSYSKYRVTGELFF. CDR3 DNA sequence: TGTGCCAGCAGTTACTCGAAATACAGGGTAACCGGGGAGCTGTTTTTT.

The V and J genes are TRBV5-6 and TRBJ1-5; a possible D gene is TRBD1 (6 bases). The length of the CDR3 is 14 residues. Trimming stripped 1 base from V and 2 bases from J, with 7 bases between. Germline V gene lookup returns CDR1 SGHDT and CDR2 YYEEEE. CDR3 DNA: TGTGCCAGCAGCTTGAGACAGGGCAATCAGCCCCAGCATTTT. Protein: CASSLRQGNQPQHF.

This sequence joins TRBV7-9 and TRBJ2-6; 7 nucleotides align to TRBD1. This CDR3 is built from 16 residues. The V gene end was trimmed by 3 bases and the J gene end by 1 base; junction bases not matched to a gene: 3. Germline V CDR1 and CDR2: SEHNR, FQNEAQ (reference sequence). CDR3 amino acids: CASSFDRESGANVLTF. Written as DNA, the CDR3 is TGTGCCAGCAGCTTTGACAGGGAGTCTGGGGCCAACGTCCTGACTTTC.

The count of this clone is one. The chain joins TRBV29-1 to TRBJ1-2, with 7 bases identical to TRBD1. Per germline, CDR1 SQVTM and CDR2 ANQGSEA. The V and J ends lost 5 bases and 4 bases, in that order; junction bases with no gene match: 7. The CDR3 is made up of 13 amino acids. The CDR3 sequence: CSVSQGIGYGYTF. The CDR3 nucleotides read TGCAGCGTTTCACAGGGGATTGGCTATGGCTACACCTTC.

This clone was counted a single time. J is TRBJ2-5 and V is TRBV6-6, with D unclear. Germline V gene lookup returns CDR1 MNHNY and CDR2 SVGAGI (reference sequence). Trimming pared 2 bases from V and 0 bases from J, leaving 4 bases between. The CDR3 loop spans 13 amino acids. The CDR3 here is CASSYGHQETQYF. The CDR3 DNA follows: TGTGCCAGCAGTTACGGGCACCAAGAGACCCAGTACTTC.